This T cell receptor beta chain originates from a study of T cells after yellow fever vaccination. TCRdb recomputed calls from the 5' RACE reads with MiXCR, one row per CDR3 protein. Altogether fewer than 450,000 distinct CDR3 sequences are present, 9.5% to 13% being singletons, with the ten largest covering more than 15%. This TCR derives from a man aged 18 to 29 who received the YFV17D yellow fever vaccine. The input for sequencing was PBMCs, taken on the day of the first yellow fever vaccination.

This CDR3 reads CASSLQLSGREAFF. CDR3 nucleotides: TGTGCCAGCAGTTTGCAGCTTTCCGGGAGAGAAGCTTTCTTT. The chain uses TRBV12-3 or TRBV12-4 and TRBJ1-1; D is undetermined. Trimming removed 3 bases at V and 8 bases at J, with 16 bases between. The CDR3 runs 14 residues.